These 5 T cell receptor beta chains were sequenced from one sample in a study of T cell responses to AZD1222 COVID-19 vaccine. The data were produced by immunoSEQ multiplex PCR, yet TCRdb's version contains in-frame clones alone and is incomplete. This table has 100,000 or so clones, around nine tenths appearing once. The sample in question was peripheral blood, obtained on day 0 of AZD1222 vaccination. The origin of the receptors is an adult in good health.

The count of this clone is one. The chain combines TRBV12-3 or TRBV12-4 with TRBJ1-5; D is unresolved. The CDR3 extends over 13 amino acids. V was shortened by 2 bases and J by 1 base, with 3 bases between the two germline ends. Written as DNA, the CDR3 is TGTGCCAGCAGTTTATACAGCAATCAGCCCCAGCATTTT. It translates to CASSLYSNQPQHF.

CDR3 region: CASSLSDMPHQPQHF. The DNA of the CDR3 is TGTGCCAGCAGCTTAAGTGACATGCCCCATCAGCCCCAGCATTTT. The chain recombines TRBV7-3 with TRBJ1-5; no definite D call. From germline, CDR1 is SGHTA and CDR2 FQGTGA. The CDR3 is made up of 15 amino acids. Trimming took 1 base from V and 5 from J, leaving 12 bases between them.

The chain combines TRBV7-8 with TRBJ1-4; D perhaps matches TRBD1 (6 bases). V lost 5 bases and J lost 5, with 15 bases in between. Germline assignment: CDR1 SGHVS and CDR2 FQNEAQ. There are 15 residues in the CDR3. The CDR3 DNA reads as TGTGCCAGCAGCCCCGGTCGGGGGCCCAATGAAAAACTGTTTTTT. Protein: CASSPGRGPNEKLFF.

The rearrangement uses TRBV5-6 and TRBJ2-1; 8 bases are a match to TRBD2. CDR3 size: 15 residues. Unmatched junction bases numbered 4, after V lost 1 base and J lost 4 bases. Germline assignment: CDR1 SGHDT and CDR2 YYEEEE. This CDR3 is CASSLFAGGYNEQFF. In DNA form, the CDR3 reads TGTGCCAGCAGCTTGTTCGCGGGGGGATACAATGAGCAGTTCTTC.

CDR3 DNA sequence: TGTGCCAGCAGCGGCGTTTTCAATGAAAAACTGTTTTTT. This encodes CASSGVFNEKLFF. V is TRBV6-2 or TRBV6-3 and J is TRBJ1-4; no firm D call. V was shortened by 6 bases and J by 5 bases, with 10 bases between the two germline ends. CDR3 length: 13 residues. Germline assignment: CDR1 MNHEY and CDR2 SVGEGT.